The 12 T cell receptor beta chains below were found in one sample sequenced in a study of regulatory T cells in long-lasting Graves disease. Documented time point: newly diagnosed GD, antithyroid drugs for less than 3 months. Generation of the TCR library employed RNA extracted from PBMCs. Construction of TCR beta libraries relied on iRepertoire HTBI primers and on Arm-PCR targeting CDR3 regions. TCRdb reprocessed the multiplex PCR reads via MiXCR and lists one record per CDR3 protein. The sample lists 200,000 to 250,000 distinct CDR3 sequences, 15% to 20% occurring once. The sequencing here drew on peripheral blood mononuclear cells (PBMCs), taken at new diagnosis, from a patient treated with antithyroid drugs. The receptors were gathered from a female donor with Graves disease.

The rearrangement joins TRBV6-9 to TRBJ2-5, with D perhaps TRBD1 or TRBD2 (5 bases each). Trimming shortened V by 3 bases and J by 5 bases, and 13 bases separated the two germline ends. CDR3 length: 14 amino acids. Germline CDR1 and CDR2: MNHGY and SVAAGI. The CDR3 is CASSYQGEHETQYF. The CDR3 nucleotides read TGTGCCAGCAGTTACCAAGGGGAGCACGAGACCCAGTACTTC.

This clonotype was detected ten times or more. The V gene is TRBV30, the J gene TRBJ1-5; D perhaps matches TRBD1 (5 bases). CDR1 and CDR2 (germline): GTSNPN, SVGIG (reference sequence). There are 14 residues in the CDR3. Trimming took 3 bases from V and 0 from J, leaving 9 bases between them. DNA for the CDR3: TGTGCCTGGAGGGGACCTTATAGCAATCAGCCCCAGCATTTT. It is translated as CAWRGPYSNQPQHF.

Note on this clonotype: It may be a read error: a sequence one base away is much more abundant. This chain uses TRBV5-6 with TRBJ2-5; 11 bases align to TRBD1. V shed 1 base, J shed 11 bases, and the junction held 13 bases outside the gene matches. Germline values: CDR1 SGHDT, CDR2 YYEEEE. The CDR3 is made up of 16 amino acids. The CDR3 DNA follows: TGTGCCAGCAGCTTGTTCGGACAGGGGGCGAGTTATGAGCAGTACTTC. It specifies CASSLFGQGASYEQYF.

This clonotype has ten or more counts. The chain links TRBV19 to TRBJ2-1; the D gene is possibly TRBD2 (6 bases). Germline lookup yields CDR1 LNHDA and CDR2 SQIVND (reference sequence). V was shortened by 4 bases and J by 6 bases, with 16 bases between the two germline ends. The CDR3 is 15 amino acids. In DNA form, the CDR3 reads TGTGCCAGTAGTAGGCGGGACGAATACCCCAATGAGCAGTTCTTC. It translates to CASSRRDEYPNEQFF.

This clonotype came up many times. The V and J genes are TRBV28 and TRBJ1-2; 8 bases agree with TRBD1. Per germline, CDR1 MDHEN and CDR2 SYDVKM. The CDR3 has 16 residues. Germline trimming cut 3 bases from V and 4 bases from J; bases unmatched to any gene: 10. CDR3 in DNA: TGTGCCAGCAGTTTCCCCCAAGGGGACAGGCTCTATGGCTACACCTTC. Encoded protein: CASSFPQGDRLYGYTF.

The rearrangement joins TRBV7-2 to TRBJ2-5, with 9 positions matching TRBD1. V gave up 5 bases and J gave up 4 bases; unmatched junction bases: 11. The CDR3 is 16 amino acids. CDR1 is SGHTA, CDR2 FQGNSA, per germline. CDR3 region: CASSQPRGQGLETQYF. In DNA, the CDR3 is TGTGCCAGCAGCCAACCCCGAGGACAGGGGCTAGAGACCCAGTACTTC.

This clonotype was recorded many times. The chain uses TRBV27 and TRBJ1-1, with D maybe TRBD1 (6 bases). The V gene's germline CDR1 is MNHEY and CDR2 SMNVEV (reference sequence). The CDR3 spans 13 residues. V gave up 4 bases and J gave up 4 bases, with 10 bases separating them. This CDR3 is CASSYREGTEAFF. The CDR3 DNA follows: TGTGCCAGCAGTTACAGGGAGGGCACTGAAGCTTTCTTT.

This clonotype was seen repeatedly, ten times or more. This chain links TRBV27 with TRBJ2-3; no clear D gene. This CDR3 spans 13 amino acids. Germline V CDR1 and CDR2: MNHEY, SMNVEV (reference sequence). Trimming cost V 0 bases and J 4 bases, with 5 bases left between them. CDR3 protein: CASSLSSADTQYF. DNA of the CDR3: TGTGCCAGCAGTTTATCTTCCGCAGATACGCAGTATTTT.

V usage is TRBV2 and J usage is TRBJ1-2; TRBD1 might be the D (5 bases). Germline loops: CDR1 SNHLY, CDR2 FYNNEI. V lost 5 bases and J lost 4, with 17 bases in between. The CDR3 has 15 residues. This CDR3 reads CASSRGASSSYGYTF. The CDR3 region has the DNA TGTGCCAGCAGTCGAGGGGCGTCATCGAGCTATGGCTACACCTTC. The full variable domain, in which reference TRBV2 and TRBJ1-2 provide the parts outside the CDR3, is EPEVTQTPSHQVTQMGQEVILRCVPISNHLYFYWYRQILGQKVEFLVSFYNNEISEKSEIFDDQFSVERPDGSNFTLKIRSTKLEDSAMYFCASSRGASSSYGYTFGSGTRLTVV.

This clonotype was counted at least ten times. Here the CDR3 reads CATSNGYTGELFF. CDR3 coding DNA: TGTGCCACCAGTAACGGCTACACCGGGGAGCTGTTTTTT. V and J are TRBV24-1 and TRBJ2-2; unclear D gene. The CDR3 is 13 residues long. The V gene lost 6 bases and the J gene lost 3 bases, with 7 bases spanning the gap. CDR1 and CDR2 (germline): KGHDR, SFDVKD.

This clonotype has ten or more counts. The rearrangement links TRBV28 to TRBJ2-1; D uncertain. The CDR3 is made up of 15 amino acids. Germline lookup yields CDR1 MDHEN and CDR2 SYDVKM. Trimming left V 3 bases short and J 7 bases short, with 16 bases between. The CDR3 coding sequence is TGTGCCAGCAGTTTGTCAGAACCTACCGTAAATGAGCAGTTCTTC. Its translation: CASSLSEPTVNEQFF.

This clonotype showed up many times. The V call is TRBV5-1, the J call TRBJ2-1; tentative D call: TRBD2 (6 bases). Looked up from germline, CDR1 is SGHRS and CDR2 is YFSETQ. The CDR3 runs 15 residues. V was trimmed by 0 bases and J by 5 bases, leaving 12 bases between them. As DNA, the CDR3 is TGCGCCAGCAGCTTGGCGGGAGTAACCCACAATGAGCAGTTCTTC. Its protein is CASSLAGVTHNEQFF.